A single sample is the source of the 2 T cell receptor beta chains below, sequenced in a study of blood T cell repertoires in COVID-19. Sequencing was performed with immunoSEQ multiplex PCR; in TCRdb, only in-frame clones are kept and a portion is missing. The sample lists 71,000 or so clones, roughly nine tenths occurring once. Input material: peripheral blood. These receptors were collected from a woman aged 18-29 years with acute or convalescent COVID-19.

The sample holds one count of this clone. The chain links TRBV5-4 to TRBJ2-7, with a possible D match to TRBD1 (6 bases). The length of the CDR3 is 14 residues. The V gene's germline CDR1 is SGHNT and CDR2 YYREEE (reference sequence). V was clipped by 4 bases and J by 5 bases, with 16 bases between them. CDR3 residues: CASSRWDTSNEQYF. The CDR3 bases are TGTGCCAGCAGCCGATGGGACACGTCGAACGAGCAGTACTTC. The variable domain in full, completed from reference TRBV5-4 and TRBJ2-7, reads ETGVTQSPTHLIKTRGQQVTLRCSSQSGHNTVSWYQQALGQGPQFIFQYYREEENGRGNFPPRFSGLQFPNYSSELNVNALELDDSALYLCASSRWDTSNEQYFGPGTRLTVT.

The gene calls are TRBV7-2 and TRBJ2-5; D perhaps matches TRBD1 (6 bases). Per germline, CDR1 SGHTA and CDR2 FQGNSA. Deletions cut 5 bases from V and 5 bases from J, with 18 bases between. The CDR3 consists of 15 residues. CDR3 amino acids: CASSLDGRRGETQYF. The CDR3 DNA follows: TGTGCCAGCAGCCTTGACGGGCGTAGGGGGGAGACCCAGTACTTC. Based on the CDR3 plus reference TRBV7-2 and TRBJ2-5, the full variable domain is GAGVSQSPSNKVTEKGKDVELRCDPISGHTALYWYRQSLGQGLEFLIYFQGNSAPDKSGLPSDRFSAERTGGSVSTLTIQRTQQEDSAVYLCASSLDGRRGETQYFGPGTRLLVL.